The next 27 T cell receptor beta chains were all read from a single sample in a study of shared clonotypes between healthy human individuals. The data were produced by immunoSEQ multiplex PCR, yet TCRdb's version contains in-frame clones alone and is incomplete. This table holds about a million clones, approximately 80% found once. The sample was memory CD4+ T cells sorted from blood. As for subset: CD45RA-negative fraction. All receptors derive from a young man in good health.

The chain is built from TRBV11-2 and TRBJ1-4, with TRBD1 as a possible D gene (5 bases). This CDR3 has 14 residues. V lost 1 base and J 8 bases, leaving 11 bases between the germline ends. Germline V CDR1 and CDR2: SGHAT, FQNNGV. CDR3 nucleotides: TGTGCCAGCAGCTTAGGATCTGGGGGAGAAAAACTGTTTTTT. This sequence encodes CASSLGSGGEKLFF.

This clone was observed a handful of times. The V and J genes are TRBV5-1 and TRBJ2-5, with a tentative D call TRBD1 (6 bases). This CDR3 is 14 amino acids long. V lost 3 bases to trimming and J lost 2 bases, with 11 bases between them. Per germline, CDR1 SGHRS and CDR2 YFSETQ. In DNA form, the CDR3 reads TGCGCCAGCAGCTCCGGACAGATACAAGAGACCCAGTACTTC. It is translated as CASSSGQIQETQYF.

V is TRBV7-2 and J is TRBJ1-5, with D possibly TRBD1 on 5 matching bases. The CDR3 spans 17 residues. Trimming cost V 1 base and J 4 bases, with 17 bases left between them. Germline V lookup: CDR1 SGHTA, CDR2 FQGNSA. The CDR3 nucleotides are TGTGCCAGCAGCTTAGTGGGTGTCAGGGTAAAAAATCAGCCCCAGCATTTT. Its translation is CASSLVGVRVKNQPQHF.

The rearrangement links TRBV5-1 to TRBJ2-7, with D possibly matching TRBD1 (6 bases). The V and J ends lost 0 bases and 2 bases respectively, with 15 bases between them. CDR1 SGHRS and CDR2 YFSETQ come from the germline V gene. The CDR3 consists of 16 residues. The chain's CDR3 is CASSLAGTGMAYEQYF. The CDR3 nucleotides are TGCGCCAGCAGCTTGGCCGGTACAGGGATGGCCTACGAGCAGTACTTC.

This clone was recorded a few times. The chain employs TRBV5-1 and TRBJ2-2; the D is unclear. Germline loops: CDR1 SGHRS, CDR2 YFSETQ. This CDR3 is 16 amino acids long. V was cut by 5 bases and J by 3 bases, with 17 bases left in between. The CDR3 region has the DNA TGCGCCAGCAGATCAGTAACACCTCGGGACACCGGGGAGCTGTTTTTT. It is translated as CASRSVTPRDTGELFF. Full variable domain (missing parts from reference TRBV5-1 and TRBJ2-2): KAGVTQTPRYLIKTRGQQVTLSCSPISGHRSVSWYQQTPGQGLQFLFEYFSETQRNKGNFPGRFSGRQFSNSRSEMNVSTLELGDSALYLCASRSVTPRDTGELFFGEGSRLTVL.

J is TRBJ1-3 and V is TRBV6-1, with 7 bases identical to TRBD1. V lost 4 bases to trimming and J lost 2 bases; unmatched junction nucleotides: 8. CDR1 and CDR2 from the germline V gene are MNHNS and SASEGT. This CDR3 has 16 amino acids. This chain's CDR3 is CASSGSPGQTGNTIYF. CDR3 nucleotide sequence: TGTGCCAGCAGTGGGAGCCCGGGACAGACTGGAAACACCATATATTTT.

About this clone: The identical CDR3 is also encoded by other nucleotide sequences in the sample. The genes are TRBV28 and TRBJ1-2; 10 bases map to TRBD1. CDR3 length equals 13 residues. After removal of 2 bases from V and 7 bases from J, the junction contained 1 base not matched to a gene. The germline V gene has CDR1 MDHEN and CDR2 SYDVKM. The CDR3 sequence is CASSLGQGGGYTF. CDR3 bases: TGTGCCAGCAGTTTAGGACAGGGGGGTGGCTACACCTTC.

This chain links TRBV4-3 with TRBJ1-2, with TRBD1 matching over 7 bases. The junction had 4 bases not matched to a gene; V was cut back by 0 bases and J by 0 bases. Germline V gene data show CDR1 as LGHNA and CDR2 as YSLEER. The CDR3 sequence is 16 residues long. CDR3 protein: CASSQEGGPSNYGYTF. The CDR3 DNA follows: TGCGCCAGCAGCCAAGAAGGGGGCCCGTCTAACTATGGCTACACCTTC.

This rearrangement joins TRBV30 to TRBJ1-4, with D perhaps TRBD1 (6 bases). The germline gives CDR1 GTSNPN, CDR2 SVGIG (reference sequence). The CDR3 runs to 16 residues. With 1 base removed from V and 4 bases from J, the gap between germline ends came to 16 bases. CDR3 sequence: CAWSAGSGHINEKLFF. The CDR3 nucleotides read TGTGCCTGGAGTGCAGGCTCGGGACATATTAATGAAAAACTGTTTTTT.

The chain links TRBV6-1 to TRBJ1-2; TRBD1 agrees at 12 bases. The ends lost 8 bases at V and 0 bases at J; junction bases unmatched: 1. The CDR3 loop spans 14 amino acids. Germline-derived CDR1 and CDR2 are MNHNS and SASEGT. The CDR3 bases are TGTGCCAGCGGGGACAGGGGGCCTAACTATGGCTACACCTTC. It yields the protein CASGDRGPNYGYTF.

This clone was seen a handful of times. This chain joins TRBV6-5 and TRBJ2-2; D call uncertain. Germline V gene data show CDR1 as MNHEY and CDR2 as SVGAGI. The CDR3 covers 13 residues. The V end was cut by 4 bases, the J end by 7 bases, with 10 bases between. The CDR3 loop reads CASSSDGYGELFF. CDR3 DNA sequence: TGTGCCAGCAGTTCTGACGGCTACGGGGAGCTGTTTTTT.

The rearrangement uses TRBV6-5 and TRBJ2-1; 12 positions match TRBD2. The CDR3 has 15 amino acids. Germline lookup yields CDR1 MNHEY and CDR2 SVGAGI. V gave up 6 bases and J gave up 2 bases; unmatched junction bases: 2. The CDR3 region has the DNA TGTGCCAGCAGCCGACTAGCGGGGGCCTACAATGAGCAGTTCTTC. Amino acid sequence: CASSRLAGAYNEQFF.

The CDR3 loop reads CASSDHRLGSPEAFF. DNA of the CDR3: TGCGCCAGCAGTGATCACCGACTGGGAAGCCCTGAAGCTTTCTTT. The rearrangement uses TRBV10-1 and TRBJ1-1; D is unclear. There are 15 residues in the CDR3. Deletions cut 3 bases from V and 6 bases from J, with 17 bases between. Germline values: CDR1 WNHNN, CDR2 SYGVQD (reference sequence).

This sequence joins TRBV11-3 and TRBJ2-3; D may match TRBD1 or TRBD2 (6 bases each). V was clipped by 3 bases and J by 1 base, with 8 bases between them. The V gene's germline CDR1 is SGHNT and CDR2 YENEEA. This CDR3 is 14 amino acids long. The CDR3 reads CASSLEGGTDTQYF. CDR3 nucleotides: TGTGCCAGCAGCTTGGAGGGGGGCACAGATACGCAGTATTTT.

Concerning this clone itself: The same CDR3 arises from other DNA sequences in this sample as well. The V gene is TRBV5-1, the J gene TRBJ1-6; 8 bases map to TRBD1. This CDR3 is built from 15 residues. Germline values: CDR1 SGHRS, CDR2 YFSETQ. V gave up 0 bases and J gave up 9 bases; unmatched junction bases: 5. The CDR3 sequence is CASSLAGQGRSPLHF. In DNA form, the CDR3 reads TGCGCCAGCAGCTTGGCCGGACAGGGACGTTCACCCCTCCACTTT.

The CDR3 nucleotides read TGTGCCAGCTCACCTTTGGGGGGCCGCTCTGGGGCCAACGTCCTGACTTTC. Its protein is CASSPLGGRSGANVLTF. This chain connects TRBV18 to TRBJ2-6; tentatively, D is TRBD1 or TRBD2 (6 bases each). Germline V gene sequence: CDR1 KGHSH, CDR2 LQKENI. The CDR3 is made up of 17 amino acids. V was pared by 3 bases and J by 0 bases, with 12 bases between. Drawing the rest from reference TRBV18 and TRBJ2-6, the complete variable domain is NAGVMQNPRHLVRRRGQEARLRCSPMKGHSHVYWYRQLPEEGLKFMVYLQKENIIDESGMPKERFSAEFPKEGPSILRIQQVVRGDSAAYFCASSPLGGRSGANVLTFGAGSRLTVL.

This chain connects TRBV7-2 to TRBJ2-7; no definite D call. The CDR3 consists of 14 residues. Germline V gives CDR1 SGHTA, CDR2 FQGNSA. V was trimmed by 1 base and J by 2 bases, leaving 9 bases between them. The CDR3 nucleotides are TGTGCCAGCAGCTTAGATGGGGTGACCTACGAGCAGTACTTC. This sequence encodes CASSLDGVTYEQYF.

Regarding this clone: This specimen includes other DNA sequences encoding the same CDR3. The chain employs TRBV19 and TRBJ2-6, with 8 nucleotides matching TRBD1. V gave up 5 bases and J gave up 2 bases; unmatched junction bases: 2. CDR3 length equals 15 residues. CDR1 is LNHDA and CDR2 is SQIVND in the germline V gene (reference sequence). DNA of the CDR3: TGTGCCAGTAGTGACAGGGGTCCTGGGGCCAACGTCCTGACTTTC. Translation: CASSDRGPGANVLTF.

The V and J genes are TRBV6-1 and TRBJ1-3, with D possibly TRBD1 on 6 matching bases. Germline V gene sequence: CDR1 MNHNS, CDR2 SASEGT. The CDR3 is 13 amino acids. V gave up 10 bases and J gave up 4 bases, with 14 bases separating them. CDR3 sequence (DNA): TGTGCCACTAAAAGACAGGAAGGAAACACCATATATTTT. This encodes CATKRQEGNTIYF.

DNA for the CDR3: TGTGCCAGCAGCCACAGGGGGCAACAGGCCCAGTACTTC. Its translation: CASSHRGQQAQYF. The rearrangement joins TRBV7-2 to TRBJ2-5; TRBD1 agrees at 9 bases. This CDR3 has 13 amino acids. V shed 5 bases and J 9 bases; nucleotides not matched to a gene: 7. The V gene's germline CDR1 is SGHTA and CDR2 FQGNSA. The full variable domain, completed using reference TRBV7-2 and TRBJ2-5, is GAGVSQSPSNKVTEKGKDVELRCDPISGHTALYWYRQSLGQGLEFLIYFQGNSAPDKSGLPSDRFSAERTGGSVSTLTIQRTQQEDSAVYLCASSHRGQQAQYFGPGTRLLVL.

The chain recombines TRBV2 with TRBJ1-6; 8 nucleotides line up with TRBD1. The CDR3 has 15 amino acids. Germline CDR1 and CDR2: SNHLY and FYNNEI. V was clipped by 6 bases and J by 5 bases; unmatched bases: 6. DNA of the CDR3: TGTGCCAGCAGGGAACAGGGGGGAAATAATTCACCCCTCCACTTT. Translating gives CASREQGGNNSPLHF.

The genes are TRBV11-2 and TRBJ1-5; maybe TRBD1 (6 bases). Germline CDR1 and CDR2: SGHAT and FQNNGV. V lost 5 bases, J lost 6 bases, and 14 bases lay in between. The CDR3 runs to 14 residues. For the CDR3, the DNA is TGTGCCAGCAGCCATACAGGGTCGGGTCAGCCCCAGCATTTT. It specifies CASSHTGSGQPQHF.

V usage is TRBV4-1 and J usage is TRBJ2-1; TRBD2 agrees at 10 bases. The V segment lost 4 bases and the J segment 4 bases; nucleotides outside the gene matches: 7. CDR3 length: 16 residues. Germline V gives CDR1 MGHRA, CDR2 YSYEKL. The CDR3, as DNA: TGCGCCAGCAGCCCTACTAGCGGGGTGGCATACAATGAGCAGTTCTTC. Translating it yields CASSPTSGVAYNEQFF.

The V call is TRBV10-2, the J call TRBJ1-1, with 7 bases lining up with TRBD1. The CDR3 is made up of 13 amino acids. CDR1 is WSHSY, CDR2 SAAADI, per germline. With V trimmed by 6 bases and J by 2 bases, 3 bases remained unmatched. The CDR3 loop is CASREGGNTEAFF. The CDR3 DNA is TGCGCCAGCAGGGAAGGGGGCAACACTGAAGCTTTCTTT.

The V and J genes are TRBV13 and TRBJ2-3, with 10 bases lining up with TRBD1. V lost 5 bases to trimming and J lost 0 bases; unmatched junction nucleotides: 5. Germline V gene lookup returns CDR1 PRHDT and CDR2 FYEKMQ (reference sequence). The CDR3 has 16 residues. This CDR3 reads CASSPGTGVSTDTQYF. CDR3 in DNA: TGTGCCAGCAGCCCCGGGACAGGGGTAAGCACAGATACGCAGTATTTT.

The chain recombines TRBV5-1 with TRBJ1-2, with D possibly matching TRBD1 (5 bases). V lost 4 bases to trimming and J lost 4 bases, with 14 bases between them. This CDR3 has 14 amino acids. Germline assignment: CDR1 SGHRS and CDR2 YFSETQ. The CDR3, as DNA: TGCGCCAGCAGCCGGGGGGATGACGGCTATGGCTACACCTTC. It yields the protein CASSRGDDGYGYTF.

The chain has TRBV5-1 and TRBJ2-7; D is ambiguous. The V gene lost 4 bases and the J gene lost 3 bases, with 8 bases spanning the gap. CDR1 and CDR2 (germline): SGHRS, YFSETQ. The CDR3 is made up of 12 amino acids. The CDR3 loop reads CASSQDLYEQYF. The DNA for the CDR3 is TGCGCCAGCAGCCAGGACCTCTACGAGCAGTACTTC.